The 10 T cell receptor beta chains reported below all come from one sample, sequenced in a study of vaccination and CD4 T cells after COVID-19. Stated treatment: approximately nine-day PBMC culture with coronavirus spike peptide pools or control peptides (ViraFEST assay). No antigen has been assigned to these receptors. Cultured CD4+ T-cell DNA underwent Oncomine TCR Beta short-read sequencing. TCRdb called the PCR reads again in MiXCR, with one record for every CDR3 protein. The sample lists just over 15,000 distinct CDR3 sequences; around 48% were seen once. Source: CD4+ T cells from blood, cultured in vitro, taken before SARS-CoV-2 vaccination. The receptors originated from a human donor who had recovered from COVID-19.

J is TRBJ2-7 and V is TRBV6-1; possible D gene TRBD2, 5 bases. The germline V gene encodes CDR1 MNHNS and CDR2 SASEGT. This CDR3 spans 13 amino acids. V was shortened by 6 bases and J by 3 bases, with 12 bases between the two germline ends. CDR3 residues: CASRRSGDYEQYF. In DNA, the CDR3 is TGTGCCAGCAGGCGAAGCGGTGACTACGAGCAGTACTTC.

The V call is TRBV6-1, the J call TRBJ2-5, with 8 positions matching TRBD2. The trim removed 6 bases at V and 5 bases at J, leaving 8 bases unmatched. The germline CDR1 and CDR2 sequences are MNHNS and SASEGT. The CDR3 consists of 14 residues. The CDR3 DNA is TGTGCCAGCAGCGAGCGGGGGACTAAGGAGACCCAGTACTTC. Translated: CASSERGTKETQYF.

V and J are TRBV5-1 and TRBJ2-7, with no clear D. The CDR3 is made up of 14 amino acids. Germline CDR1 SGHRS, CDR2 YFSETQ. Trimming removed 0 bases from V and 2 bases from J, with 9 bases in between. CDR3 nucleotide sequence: TGCGCCAGCAGCTTGGAGCAGGTACCCTACGAGCAGTACTTC. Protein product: CASSLEQVPYEQYF.

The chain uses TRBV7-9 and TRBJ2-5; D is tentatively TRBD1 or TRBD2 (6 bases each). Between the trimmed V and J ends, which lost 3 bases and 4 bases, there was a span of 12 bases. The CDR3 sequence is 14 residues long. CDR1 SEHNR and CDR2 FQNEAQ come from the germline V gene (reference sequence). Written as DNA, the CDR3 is TGTGCCAGCAGCTTTTTGGGGGGCGCAGAGACCCAGTACTTC. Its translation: CASSFLGGAETQYF. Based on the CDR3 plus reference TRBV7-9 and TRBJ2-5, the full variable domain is DTGVSQNPRHKITKRGQNVTFRCDPISEHNRLYWYRQTLGQGPEFLTYFQNEAQLEKSRLLSDRFSAERPKGSFSTLEIQRTEQGDSAMYLCASSFLGGAETQYFGPGTRLLVL.

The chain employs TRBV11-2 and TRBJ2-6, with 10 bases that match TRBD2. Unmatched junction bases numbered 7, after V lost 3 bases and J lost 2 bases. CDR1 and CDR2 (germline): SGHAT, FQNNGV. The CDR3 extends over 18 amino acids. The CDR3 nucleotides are TGTGCCAGCAGCTTCTTCTATAGCGGGAGGACTGGGGCCAACGTCCTGACTTTC. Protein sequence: CASSFFYSGRTGANVLTF.

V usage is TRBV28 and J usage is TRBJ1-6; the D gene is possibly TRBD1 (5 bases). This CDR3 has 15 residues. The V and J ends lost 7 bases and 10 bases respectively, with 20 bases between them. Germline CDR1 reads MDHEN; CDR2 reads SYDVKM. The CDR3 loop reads CASTKGGAGGSPLHF. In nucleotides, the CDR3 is TGTGCCAGCACCAAGGGAGGGGCCGGTGGGTCACCCCTCCACTTT.

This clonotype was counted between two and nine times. Here the CDR3 DNA reads TGTGCCAGCAGGGCCGAGGGGGGTAATGAGCAGTTCTTC. Encoded protein: CASRAEGGNEQFF. This chain joins TRBV2 and TRBJ2-1; D is tentatively TRBD1 or TRBD2 (6 bases each). CDR1 is SNHLY and CDR2 is FYNNEI in the germline V gene. V dropped 6 bases and J dropped 7 bases, with 13 bases sitting between them. The CDR3 covers 13 residues.

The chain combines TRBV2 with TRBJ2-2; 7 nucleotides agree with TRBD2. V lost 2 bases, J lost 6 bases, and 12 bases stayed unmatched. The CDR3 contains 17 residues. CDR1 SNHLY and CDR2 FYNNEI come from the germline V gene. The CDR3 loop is CASSEREGIAGPGELFF. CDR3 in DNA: TGTGCCAGCAGTGAAAGGGAGGGGATCGCGGGGCCCGGGGAGCTGTTTTTT.

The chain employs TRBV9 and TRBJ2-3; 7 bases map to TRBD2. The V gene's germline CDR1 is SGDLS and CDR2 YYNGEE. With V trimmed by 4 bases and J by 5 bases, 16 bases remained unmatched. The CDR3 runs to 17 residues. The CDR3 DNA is TGTGCCAGCAGCAGCCATCCCTGGCGGGAGATCAAAGATACGCAGTATTTT. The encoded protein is CASSSHPWREIKDTQYF.

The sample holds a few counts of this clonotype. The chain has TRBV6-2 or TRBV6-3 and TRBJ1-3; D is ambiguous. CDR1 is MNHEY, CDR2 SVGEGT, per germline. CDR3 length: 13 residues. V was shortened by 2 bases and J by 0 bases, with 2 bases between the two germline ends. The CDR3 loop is CASSYSSGNTIYF. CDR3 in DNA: TGTGCCAGCAGTTACAGCTCTGGAAACACCATATATTTT.